The next 3 T cell receptor beta chains were all read from a single sample in a study of identical twins. Via MiXCR, TCRdb re-called the 5' RACE reads, giving one row per CDR3 protein. The data contain over 600,000 distinct CDR3 sequences, less than 25% of them singletons. The sample also formed part of further work on T cells expressing NK-cell markers.

Sequencing was carried out using PBMCs. These receptors originate from a woman aged 18-29 years in good health.

This chain links TRBV9 with TRBJ2-2; D possibly corresponds to TRBD1 (5 bases). Germline lookup yields CDR1 SGDLS and CDR2 YYNGEE. CDR3 size: 15 residues. The germline V and J ends were trimmed by 0 bases and 4 bases, with 10 bases remaining between them. The CDR3 sequence is CASSVGRQSTGELFF. DNA for the CDR3: TGTGCCAGCAGCGTAGGTAGACAGTCCACCGGGGAGCTGTTTTTT.

In its sample, this clonotype was seen a few times. The V call is TRBV5-1, the J call TRBJ2-1; the D gene is possibly TRBD1 (5 bases). The CDR3 length is 13 residues. V was pared by 3 bases and J by 5 bases, with 9 bases between. Looked up from germline, CDR1 is SGHRS and CDR2 is YFSETQ. CDR3: CASSSTGNNEQFF. The CDR3 region has the DNA TGCGCCAGCAGCTCCACAGGAAACAATGAGCAGTTCTTC.

This clonotype was seen a handful of times. The chain is built from TRBV20-1 and TRBJ2-1, with D perhaps matching TRBD2 (5 bases). The CDR3 totals 15 residues. V shed 0 bases and J shed 3 bases, with 12 bases lying between them. Germline V gene data show CDR1 as DFQATT and CDR2 as SNEGSKA (reference sequence). The CDR3 DNA is TGCAGTGCTAGAGATCCAGGACTGGTCTACAATGAGCAGTTCTTC. Amino acids: CSARDPGLVYNEQFF.